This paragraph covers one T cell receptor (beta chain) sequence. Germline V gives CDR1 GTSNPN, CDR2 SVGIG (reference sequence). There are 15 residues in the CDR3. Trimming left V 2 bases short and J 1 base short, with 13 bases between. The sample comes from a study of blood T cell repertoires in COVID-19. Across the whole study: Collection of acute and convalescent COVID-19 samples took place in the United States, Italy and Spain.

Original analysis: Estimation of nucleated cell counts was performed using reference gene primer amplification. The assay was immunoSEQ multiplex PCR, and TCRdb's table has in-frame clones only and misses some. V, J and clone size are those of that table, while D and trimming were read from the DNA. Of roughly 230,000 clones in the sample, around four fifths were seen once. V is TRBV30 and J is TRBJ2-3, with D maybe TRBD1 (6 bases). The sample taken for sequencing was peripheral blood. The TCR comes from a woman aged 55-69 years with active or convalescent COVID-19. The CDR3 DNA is TGTGCCTGGAGTTTGCGAGGGACACGCACAGATACGCAGTATTTT. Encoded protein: CAWSLRGTRTDTQYF.